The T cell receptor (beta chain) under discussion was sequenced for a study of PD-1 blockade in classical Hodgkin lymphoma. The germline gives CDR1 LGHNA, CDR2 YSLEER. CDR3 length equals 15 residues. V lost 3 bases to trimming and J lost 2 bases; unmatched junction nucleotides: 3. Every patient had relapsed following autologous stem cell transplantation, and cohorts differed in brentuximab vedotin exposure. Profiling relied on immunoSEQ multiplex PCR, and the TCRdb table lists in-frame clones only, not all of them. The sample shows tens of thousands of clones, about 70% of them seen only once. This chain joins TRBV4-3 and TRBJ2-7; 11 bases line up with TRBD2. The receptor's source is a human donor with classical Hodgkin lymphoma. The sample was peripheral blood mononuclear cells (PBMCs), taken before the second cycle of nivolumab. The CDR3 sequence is CASSQTSGITYEQYF. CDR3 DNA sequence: TGCGCCAGCAGCCAGACTAGCGGGATTACCTACGAGCAGTACTTC.